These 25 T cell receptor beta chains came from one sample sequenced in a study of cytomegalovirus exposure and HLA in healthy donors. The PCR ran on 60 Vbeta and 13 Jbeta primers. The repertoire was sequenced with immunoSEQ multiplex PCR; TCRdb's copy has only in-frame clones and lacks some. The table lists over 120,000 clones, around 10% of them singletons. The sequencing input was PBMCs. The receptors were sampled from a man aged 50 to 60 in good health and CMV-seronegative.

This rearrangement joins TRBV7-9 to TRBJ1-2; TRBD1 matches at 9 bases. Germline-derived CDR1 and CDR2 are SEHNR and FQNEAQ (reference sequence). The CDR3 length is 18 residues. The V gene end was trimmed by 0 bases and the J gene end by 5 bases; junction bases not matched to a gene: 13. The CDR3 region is CASSLAFGQGRIAYGYTF. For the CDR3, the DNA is TGTGCCAGCAGCTTAGCGTTTGGACAGGGGCGCATCGCTTATGGCTACACCTTC. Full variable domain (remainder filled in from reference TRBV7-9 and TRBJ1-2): DTGVSQNPRHKITKRGQNVTFRCDPISEHNRLYWYRQTLGQGPEFLTYFQNEAQLEKSRLLSDRFSAERPKGSFSTLEIQRTEQGDSAMYLCASSLAFGQGRIAYGYTFGSGTRLTVV.

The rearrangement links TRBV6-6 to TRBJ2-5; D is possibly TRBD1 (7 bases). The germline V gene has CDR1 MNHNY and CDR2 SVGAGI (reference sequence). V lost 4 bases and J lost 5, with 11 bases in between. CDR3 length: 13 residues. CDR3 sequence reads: CASSSAGGETQYF. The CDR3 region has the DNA TGTGCCAGCAGTTCGGCAGGGGGGGAGACCCAGTACTTC.

CDR3 DNA: TGCGCCACCAGGGAGAGCTCTGGAAACACCATATATTTT. This translates into CATRESSGNTIYF. The chain recombines TRBV5-1 with TRBJ1-3; TRBD1 might be the D (5 bases). CDR3 length: 13 residues. Germline V gene data show CDR1 as SGHRS and CDR2 as YFSETQ. Trimming pared 9 bases from V and 0 bases from J, leaving 10 bases between.

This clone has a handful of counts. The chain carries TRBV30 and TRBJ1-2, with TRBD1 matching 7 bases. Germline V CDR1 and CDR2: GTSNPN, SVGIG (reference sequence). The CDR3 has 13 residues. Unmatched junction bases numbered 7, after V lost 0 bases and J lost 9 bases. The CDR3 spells CAWSVGDRVSYTF. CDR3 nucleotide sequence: TGTGCCTGGAGTGTAGGAGACAGGGTCAGCTACACCTTC.

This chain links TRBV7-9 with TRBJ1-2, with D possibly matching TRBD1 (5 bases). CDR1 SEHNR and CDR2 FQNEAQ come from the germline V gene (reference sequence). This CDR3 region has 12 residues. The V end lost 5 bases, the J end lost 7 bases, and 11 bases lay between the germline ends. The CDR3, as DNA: TGTGCCAGCAGCCCGGCGGGGCCTGGCTACACCTTC. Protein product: CASSPAGPGYTF.

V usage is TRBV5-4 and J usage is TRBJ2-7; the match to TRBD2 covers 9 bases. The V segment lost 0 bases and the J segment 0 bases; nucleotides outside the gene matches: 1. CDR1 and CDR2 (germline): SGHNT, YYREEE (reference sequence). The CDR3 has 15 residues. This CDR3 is CASSLELAGSYEQYF. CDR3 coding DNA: TGTGCCAGCAGCTTGGAACTAGCGGGCTCCTACGAGCAGTACTTC. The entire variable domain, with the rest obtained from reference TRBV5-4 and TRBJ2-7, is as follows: ETGVTQSPTHLIKTRGQQVTLRCSSQSGHNTVSWYQQALGQGPQFIFQYYREEENGRGNFPPRFSGLQFPNYSSELNVNALELDDSALYLCASSLELAGSYEQYFGPGTRLTVT.

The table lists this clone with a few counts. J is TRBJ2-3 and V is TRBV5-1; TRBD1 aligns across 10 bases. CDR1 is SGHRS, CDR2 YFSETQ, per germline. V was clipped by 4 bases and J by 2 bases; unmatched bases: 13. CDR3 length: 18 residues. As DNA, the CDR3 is TGCGCCAGCAGCCTATCCTCCCGGGGGACAGGGGTCACAGATACGCAGTATTTT. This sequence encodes CASSLSSRGTGVTDTQYF.

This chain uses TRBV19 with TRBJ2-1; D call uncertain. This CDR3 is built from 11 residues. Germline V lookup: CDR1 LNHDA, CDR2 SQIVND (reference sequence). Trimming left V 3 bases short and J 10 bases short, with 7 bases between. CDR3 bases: TGTGCCAGTAGTATTCTCCGGGAGCAGTTCTTC. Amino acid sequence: CASSILREQFF.

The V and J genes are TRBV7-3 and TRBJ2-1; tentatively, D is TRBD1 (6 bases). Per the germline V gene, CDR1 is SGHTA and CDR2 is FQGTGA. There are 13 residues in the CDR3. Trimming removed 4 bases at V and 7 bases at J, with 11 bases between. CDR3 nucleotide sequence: TGTGCCAGCAGCTCCAGGGGCTTGAATGAGCAGTTCTTC. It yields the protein CASSSRGLNEQFF.

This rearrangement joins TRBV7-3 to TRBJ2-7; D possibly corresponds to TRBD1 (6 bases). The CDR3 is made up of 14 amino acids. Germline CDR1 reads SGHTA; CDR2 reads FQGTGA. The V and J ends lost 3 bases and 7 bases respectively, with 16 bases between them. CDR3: CASSFGQGSSEQYF. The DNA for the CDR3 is TGTGCCAGCAGCTTTGGGCAGGGGTCGAGTGAGCAGTACTTC.

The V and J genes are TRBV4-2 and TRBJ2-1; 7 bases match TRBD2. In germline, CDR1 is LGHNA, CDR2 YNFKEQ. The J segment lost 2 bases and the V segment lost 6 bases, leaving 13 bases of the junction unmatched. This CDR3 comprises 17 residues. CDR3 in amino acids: CASRSTLGGDTYNEQFF. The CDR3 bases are TGTGCCAGCAGAAGCACGCTGGGGGGGGATACCTACAATGAGCAGTTCTTC.

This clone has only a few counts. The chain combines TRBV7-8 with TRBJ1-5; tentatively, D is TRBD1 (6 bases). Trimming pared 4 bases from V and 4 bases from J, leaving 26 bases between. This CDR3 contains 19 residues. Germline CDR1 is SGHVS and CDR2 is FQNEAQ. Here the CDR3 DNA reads TGTGCCAGCAGCTCGCTGCGCCAGGGCACAGGGTACGGGAATCAGCCCCAGCATTTT. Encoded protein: CASSSLRQGTGYGNQPQHF.

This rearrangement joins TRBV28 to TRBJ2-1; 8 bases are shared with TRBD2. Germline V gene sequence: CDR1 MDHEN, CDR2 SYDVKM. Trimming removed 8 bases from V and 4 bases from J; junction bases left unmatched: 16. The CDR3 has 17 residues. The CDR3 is CASPPGGRPIGYNEQFF. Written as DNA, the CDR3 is TGTGCCAGCCCCCCAGGCGGGAGGCCAATCGGGTACAATGAGCAGTTCTTC. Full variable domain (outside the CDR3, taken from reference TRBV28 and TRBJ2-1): DVKVTQSSRYLVKRTGEKVFLECVQDMDHENMFWYRQDPGLGLRLIYFSYDVKMKEKGDIPEGYSVSREKKERFSLILESASTNQTSMYLCASPPGGRPIGYNEQFFGPGTRLTVL.

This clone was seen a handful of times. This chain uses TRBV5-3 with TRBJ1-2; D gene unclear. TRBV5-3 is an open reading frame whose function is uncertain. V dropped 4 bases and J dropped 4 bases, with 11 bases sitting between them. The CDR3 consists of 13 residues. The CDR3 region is CARSRLPGYGYTF. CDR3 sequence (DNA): TGTGCCAGAAGCCGACTCCCCGGCTATGGCTACACCTTC.

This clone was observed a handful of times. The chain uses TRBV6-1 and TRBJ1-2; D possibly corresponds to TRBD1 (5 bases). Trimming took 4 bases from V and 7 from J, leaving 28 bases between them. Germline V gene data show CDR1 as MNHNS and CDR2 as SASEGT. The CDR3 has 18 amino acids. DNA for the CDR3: TGTGCCAGCAGTGGTCGACGGGACTCCAGGGACCTAGTCGGTGGCTACACCTTC. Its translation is CASSGRRDSRDLVGGYTF.

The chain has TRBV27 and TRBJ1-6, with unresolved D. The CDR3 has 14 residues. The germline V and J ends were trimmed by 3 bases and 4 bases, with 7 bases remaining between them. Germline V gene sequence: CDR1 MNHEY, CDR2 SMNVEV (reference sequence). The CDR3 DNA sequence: TGTGCCAGCAGTTTCCGAGAGTATAATTCACCCCTCCACTTT. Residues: CASSFREYNSPLHF.

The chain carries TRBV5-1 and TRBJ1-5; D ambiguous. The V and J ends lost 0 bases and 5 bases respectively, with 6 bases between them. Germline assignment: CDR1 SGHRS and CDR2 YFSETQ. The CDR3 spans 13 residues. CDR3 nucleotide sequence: TGCGCCAGCAGCTTGGAATCAGATCAGCCCCAGCATTTT. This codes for CASSLESDQPQHF.

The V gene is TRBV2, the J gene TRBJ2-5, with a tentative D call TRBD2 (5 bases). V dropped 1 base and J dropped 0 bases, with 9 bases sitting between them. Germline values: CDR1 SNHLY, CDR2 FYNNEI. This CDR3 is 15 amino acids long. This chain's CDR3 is CASSEGPGYQETQYF. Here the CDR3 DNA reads TGTGCCAGCAGTGAAGGGCCGGGGTACCAAGAGACCCAGTACTTC.

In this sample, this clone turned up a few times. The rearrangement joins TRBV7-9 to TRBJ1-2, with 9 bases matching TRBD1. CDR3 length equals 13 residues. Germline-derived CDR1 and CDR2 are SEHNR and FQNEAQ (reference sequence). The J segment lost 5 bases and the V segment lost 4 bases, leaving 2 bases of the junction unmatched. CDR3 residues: CASSSGQGYGYTF. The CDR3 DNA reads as TGTGCCAGCAGCTCGGGACAGGGATATGGCTACACCTTC.

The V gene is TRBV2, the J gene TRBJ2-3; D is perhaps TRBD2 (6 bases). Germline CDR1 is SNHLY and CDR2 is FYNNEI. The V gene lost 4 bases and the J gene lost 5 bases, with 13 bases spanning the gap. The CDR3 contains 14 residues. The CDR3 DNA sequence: TGTGCCAGCAGTGGTGACGGGAGAGGAGATACGCAGTATTTT. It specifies CASSGDGRGDTQYF.

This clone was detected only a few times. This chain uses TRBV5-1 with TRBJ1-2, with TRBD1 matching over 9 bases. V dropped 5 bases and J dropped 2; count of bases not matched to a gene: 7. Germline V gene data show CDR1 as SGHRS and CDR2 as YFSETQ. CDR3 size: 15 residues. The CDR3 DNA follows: TGCGCCAGCAGGGCCGGGACAGGGCCCAACTATGGCTACACCTTC. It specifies CASRAGTGPNYGYTF.

The DNA for the CDR3 is TGTGCCAGCAGCCAGATGGCGGCTGCGGGAGATACGCAGTATTTT. It encodes CASSQMAAAGDTQYF. The J gene is TRBJ2-3, the V gene TRBV7-3; weak D call: TRBD2 (5 bases). CDR1 is SGHTA, CDR2 FQGTGA, per germline. The length of the CDR3 is 15 residues. V gave up 5 bases and J gave up 5 bases, with 17 bases separating them.

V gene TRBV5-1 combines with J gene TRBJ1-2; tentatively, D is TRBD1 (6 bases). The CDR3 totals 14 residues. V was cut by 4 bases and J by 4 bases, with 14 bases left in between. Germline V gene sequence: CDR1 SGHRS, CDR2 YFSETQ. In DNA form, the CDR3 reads TGCGCCAGCAGCCAAGAGGGGGTTTTCTATGGCTACACCTTC. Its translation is CASSQEGVFYGYTF. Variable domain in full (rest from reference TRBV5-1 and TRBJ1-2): KAGVTQTPRYLIKTRGQQVTLSCSPISGHRSVSWYQQTPGQGLQFLFEYFSETQRNKGNFPGRFSGRQFSNSRSEMNVSTLELGDSALYLCASSQEGVFYGYTFGSGTRLTVV.

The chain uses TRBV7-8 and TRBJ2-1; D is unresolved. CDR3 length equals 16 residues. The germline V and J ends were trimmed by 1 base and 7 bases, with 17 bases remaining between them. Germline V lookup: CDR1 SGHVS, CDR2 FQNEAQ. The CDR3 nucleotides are TGTGCCAGCAGCTTAGGGGCGACCAACCCGATAAATGAGCAGTTCTTC. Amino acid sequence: CASSLGATNPINEQFF.

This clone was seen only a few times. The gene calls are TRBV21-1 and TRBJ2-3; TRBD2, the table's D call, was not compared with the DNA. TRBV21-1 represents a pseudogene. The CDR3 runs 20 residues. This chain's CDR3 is CASSKEGQRTSGRAPDTQYF. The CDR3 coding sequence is TGTGCCAGCAGCAAAGAGGGACAGAGGACTAGCGGGAGGGCCCCAGATACGCAGTATTTT.